This TCR beta chain is drawn from a study of cytomegalovirus exposure and HLA in healthy donors (dated by TCRdb to about 2017). In the study overall: An earlier analysis of roughly 500 of the donors reported about 250 Gb of sequence data and approximately 110 million unique TCR beta sequences from about 200 million T cells. An early release covering more than 500 HLA-typed donors comprised roughly 300 gigabases of sequencing data and tens of millions of unique TCR sequences. The genetic ancestry cluster associated with self-reported Caucasian donors included 81% of the approximately 430 genotyped donors. The aim of the study was to test whether cataloging public T cell receptors could identify signatures of past pathogen exposure. The T cell repertoires of 666 subjects were profiled by immunosequencing and related to cytomegalovirus serostatus. Besides the first cohort of 500 to 700 subjects, a separate validation cohort made up of over a hundred different subjects was used. To predict cytomegalovirus infection status, the study combined high-throughput TCR immunosequencing, statistical association of individual TCRs with disease status, and machine learning. A later analysis re-analyzed previously published TCR beta repertoires from roughly 600 donors and added high-resolution HLA genotyping to study TCR occurrence patterns. The later analysis used no new phenotypic data to find candidate immune exposures, relying instead on TCR beta sequences and their occurrence across donors. To decide whether each TCR beta V gene segment behaved as functional or pseudogenic, an earlier analysis of 587 of the donors relied on high-throughput TCR beta sequencing. Alongside the repertoire data, information on donor age, sex, ethnicity and CMV serostatus was compiled. A later genetic analysis took genome-wide SNP genotypes for 398 of the 666 donors and used that subset as a discovery cohort. Every repertoire in the discovery cohort had been generated on one and the same sequencing platform. Both class I and class II loci were covered by HLA typing, at four-digit resolution. The number of donors typed differed by locus, with 629-630 for A, B, C, DRB1 and DQB1, around 500 for DQA1, some 570 for DPA1, and around 460 for DPB1. About five DR-DQ haplotypes were handled as single units for association and clustering, since linkage in the cohort was strong. Among 300 to 450 genotyped donors of the cohort, an average of about 240,000 unique TCR beta nucleotide sequences were sequenced per donor, approximately 20% of them non-productive.

Overall results and qualifications from the work: It was suggested by the authors that the approach could potentially be generalized to other disease states and immunological phenotypes. An association between a missense DCLRE1C variant and V-gene and J-gene trimming of TCR beta chains was found in a later genetic analysis and replicated in an independent cohort. Strong co-occurrence of HLA alleles, especially DR and DQ, made assigning TCR associations to individual alleles difficult. A later genetic analysis reported fewer N-insertions in productive TCRs among donors in an Asian-associated ancestry cluster than the roughly 700-donor mean. This cohort had only TCR beta chains sequenced, and the lack of alpha or paired-chain data limited which features could be detected. Fewer than 20 rarely observed V segments, including chromosome 9 orphons, were excluded from the earlier analysis of a few hundred of the donors because counts were too low. CMV serostatus was the only immune exposure information available for the cohort. In a later analysis, HLA-associated TCR beta chains were found to be more clonally expanded and to have lower generation probabilities than equally common non-associated chains. Specific HLA alleles were associated with over 15,000 TCR beta sequences at a false discovery rate of 0.05 in a later analysis. Because HLA typing was unavailable for some donors at each locus, only the typed subset was used in association tests. In vitro tests confirmed that a few of the cytomegalovirus-associated TCR beta chains recognize cytomegalovirus antigens. Most TCR sequences were seen in very few donors, while some public TCRs were found in many individuals. Sequencing depth was assumed to be roughly uniform across donors in the presence/absence analyses, though that assumption may not hold. A later analysis found that most CMV-associated TCR beta chains appeared HLA-restricted, with HLA associations seemingly driven largely by CMV exposure. In both the original and validation cohorts, the classifier was reported to diagnose cytomegalovirus status with high specificity and sensitivity. A group of highly shared sequence variants was considered likely to be a technical artifact of the sequencing pipeline. The 87-base-pair reads could not distinguish some IMGT-functional V segments, including TRBV6-2 and TRBV6-3, so those segments were excluded. Several of the top co-occurrence clusters appeared to be linked to parvovirus B19, influenza, CMV and Epstein-Barr virus, according to a later analysis. According to a later analysis, TCR association rates differed among HLA loci, with DRB1 alleles showing the most associated TCRs and HLA-C alleles showing the fewest. The study gave a list of 150 to 200 TCR beta chains associated with cytomegalovirus. Linkage disequilibrium might explain the correlated functional status among segregating V segments, but an unknown experimental factor could not be ruled out. A further reported finding was that TCR beta sequences accurately predicted the HLA-A and HLA-B alleles for most subjects in the first cohort. In an earlier analysis of about 550 of the donors, most TCR beta V segments were observed in productive rearrangements about 87% or about 30% of the time, broadly matching IMGT annotations.

Library generation was performed with the immunoSEQ multiplex PCR assay. The multiplex PCR relied on a mix of 60 forward primers for TCR Vbeta segments and 13 reverse primers for TCR Jbeta segments. The CDR3 region of rearranged TCR beta genes was amplified from genomic DNA by a multiplex PCR assay. The amplified TCR beta libraries were sequenced on the Illumina HiSeq System as 87-base-pair reads. The authors' pipeline ran thus. A later analysis tallied approximately 87 million unique TCR beta chains across the 660 or so repertoires, and approximately 9.9 million of those chains were shared by two or more donors. Raw reads were error-corrected and collapsed into unique sequences by a nearest-neighbor algorithm in which closely related sequences were merged to remove PCR and sequencing errors. CDR3 sequences were aligned to IMGT reference sequences to assign V, D and J gene segments. Each retained sequence needed at least a six-nucleotide match to both a V gene segment and a J gene segment. A rearrangement counted as productive if the CDR3 had no stop codons and remained in frame with V and J, and every other rearrangement counted as non-productive. CDR3 was defined according to IMGT convention as the region running from the second conserved V-encoded cysteine to the conserved J-encoded phenylalanine. In an earlier analysis of more than 550 of the donors, sequences lacking an unambiguous match to a single V gene segment were excluded. In an earlier analysis of roughly 500 of the donors, V segments were called functional above 56.7% productive rearrangements and were called segregating when the between-donor standard deviation exceeded 5%. A statistical classification framework was built to diagnose cytomegalovirus status from the catalog of TCR beta chain sequences. In a later analysis, TCR nucleotide sequences were compared against IMGT/GENE-DB human TR gene sequences so that V and J genes could be assigned. A later analysis assigned CDR3 sequences and most-parsimonious VDJ recombination scenarios with the TCRdist pipeline. In a later analysis, every TCR beta chain was defined by the combination of its CDR3 amino acid sequence and its V-gene family, and reads without a unique V-gene family were dropped. As a way to deal with suspected cross-contamination and a sequencing artifact, a later analysis dropped under 600 nucleotide sequences that were highly shared and had low generation probability. In a later analysis, a clonal expansion index for each public chain was calculated from normalized within-repertoire ranks of inferred template counts. In a later analysis, generation probabilities were computed with a VDJ recombination model fitted to out-of-frame rearrangements, and the resulting probabilities were checked against IGoR. In a later analysis, hypergeometric tests were used to score TCR-TCR, TCR-HLA and TCR-CMV co-occurrence, with a repertoire-size bias correction applied to TCR pairs. To estimate false discovery rates, a later analysis permuted the HLA or CMV assignments 20 times. In a later analysis, co-occurring TCRs were grouped using DBSCAN, with TCRdist sequence similarity added in when clustering inside HLA-allele-positive subsets. Co-occurrence clustering excluded repertoires with fewer than 30,000 or more than 120,000 public chains, plus five with anomalous nucleotide sharing. As stored in TCRdb, this immuneACCESS dataset retains in-frame rearrangements with V and J assigned. A fraction of the clones does not appear; measured against another copy, unresolved V genes explain less than half of the discrepancy, and the remainder lacks a known reason. That table gives V, J and clone size, and the DNA gave D and trimming. The table for this sample records roughly 45,000 clones. Of the sample, around 1.7% is held by the ten largest clones.

As for this clone: Its antigen has not been determined.

In total, more than 500 healthy bone marrow donors made up the cohort. Cohort members were all nominally healthy when sampled, although unrecorded immune exposures were likely present. The donor tested CMV seronegative, placing the donor among the 352 seronegative members of the cohort. Each donor provided a peripheral blood sample, and peripheral blood mononuclear cells were used for TCR beta sequencing. Genomic DNA extraction from the blood cell samples was performed with the Qiagen DNeasy Blood Extraction Kit. The germline V gene yields KGHSH for CDR1 and LQKENI for CDR2. The cysteine opens and the phenylalanine closes a CDR3 of 16 amino acids. Only CDR3 DNA remains: 48 bases, in frame from the first base. V is pared back by 6 bases and J by 5 bases, with 21 bases lying between the germline termini.

This clonotype originated in a woman in her 30s in good health and CMV-seronegative. The chain links TRBV18 with TRBJ2-3; D gene: possibly TRBD2, on 8 matching bases. Sequenced material: PBMCs. The sequenced DNA: TGTGCCAGCTCGTCAGGGGGAGCGGGAGTAGGAGATACGCAGTATTTT. It is translated as CASSSGGAGVGDTQYF. The CDR3, completed at both ends by the reference TRBV18 and TRBJ2-3 genes, gives the full variable domain NAGVMQNPRHLVRRRGQEARLRCSPMKGHSHVYWYRQLPEEGLKFMVYLQKENIIDESGMPKERFSAEFPKEGPSILRIQQVVRGDSAAYFCASSSGGAGVGDTQYFGPGTRLTVL.